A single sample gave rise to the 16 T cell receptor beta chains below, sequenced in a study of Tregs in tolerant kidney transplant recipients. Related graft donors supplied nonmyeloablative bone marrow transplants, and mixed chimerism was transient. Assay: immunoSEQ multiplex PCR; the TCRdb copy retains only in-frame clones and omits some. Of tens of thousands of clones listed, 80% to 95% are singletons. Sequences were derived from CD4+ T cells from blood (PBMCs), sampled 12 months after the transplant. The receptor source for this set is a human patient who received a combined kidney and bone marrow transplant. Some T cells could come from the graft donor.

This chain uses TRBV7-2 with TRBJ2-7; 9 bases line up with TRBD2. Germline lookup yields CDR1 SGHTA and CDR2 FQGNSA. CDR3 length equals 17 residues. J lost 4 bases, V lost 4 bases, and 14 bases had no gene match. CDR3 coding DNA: TGTGCCAGCAGCTCCAGACTAGCGGAGGCCCGAGGATACGAGCAGTACTTC. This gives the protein CASSSRLAEARGYEQYF.

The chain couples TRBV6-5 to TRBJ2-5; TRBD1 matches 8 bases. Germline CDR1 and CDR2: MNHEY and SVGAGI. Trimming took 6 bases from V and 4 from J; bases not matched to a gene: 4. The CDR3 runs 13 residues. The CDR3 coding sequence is TGTGCCAGCAGCCACAGGGGGACAGAGACCCAGTACTTC. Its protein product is CASSHRGTETQYF.

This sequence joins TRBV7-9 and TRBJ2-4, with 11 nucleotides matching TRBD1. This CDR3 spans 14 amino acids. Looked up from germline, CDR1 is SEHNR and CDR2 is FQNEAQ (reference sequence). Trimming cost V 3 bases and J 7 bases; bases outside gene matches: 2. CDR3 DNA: TGTGCCAGCAGCTTGGGACAGGGGGGGAACATTCAGTACTTC. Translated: CASSLGQGGNIQYF.

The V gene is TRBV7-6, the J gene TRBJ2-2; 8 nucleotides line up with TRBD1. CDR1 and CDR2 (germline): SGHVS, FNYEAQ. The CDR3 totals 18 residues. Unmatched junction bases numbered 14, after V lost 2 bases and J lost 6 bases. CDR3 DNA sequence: TGTGCCAGCAGCTTAAAACCCCCGGGACAGGTCCGGGCCGGGGAGCTGTTTTTT. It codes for CASSLKPPGQVRAGELFF.

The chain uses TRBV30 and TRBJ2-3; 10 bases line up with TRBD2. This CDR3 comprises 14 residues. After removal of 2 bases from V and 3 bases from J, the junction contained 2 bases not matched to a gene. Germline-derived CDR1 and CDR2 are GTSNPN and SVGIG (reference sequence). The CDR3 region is CAWSRAGGTDTQYF. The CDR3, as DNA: TGTGCCTGGAGTCGAGCGGGGGGGACAGATACGCAGTATTTT.

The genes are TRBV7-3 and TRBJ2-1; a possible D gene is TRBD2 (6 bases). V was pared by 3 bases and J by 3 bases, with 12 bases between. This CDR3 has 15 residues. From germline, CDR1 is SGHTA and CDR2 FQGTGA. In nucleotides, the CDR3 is TGTGCCAGCAGCTTCGTCGGGAGAAGCTACAATGAGCAGTTCTTC. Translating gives CASSFVGRSYNEQFF.

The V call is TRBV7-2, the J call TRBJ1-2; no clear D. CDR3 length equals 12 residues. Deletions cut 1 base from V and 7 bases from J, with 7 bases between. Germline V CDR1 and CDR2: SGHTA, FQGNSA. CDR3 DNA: TGTGCCAGCAGCTTAGTGGCATCTGGCTACACCTTC. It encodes CASSLVASGYTF. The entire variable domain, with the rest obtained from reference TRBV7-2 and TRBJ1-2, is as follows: GAGVSQSPSNKVTEKGKDVELRCDPISGHTALYWYRQSLGQGLEFLIYFQGNSAPDKSGLPSDRFSAERTGGSVSTLTIQRTQQEDSAVYLCASSLVASGYTFGSGTRLTVV.

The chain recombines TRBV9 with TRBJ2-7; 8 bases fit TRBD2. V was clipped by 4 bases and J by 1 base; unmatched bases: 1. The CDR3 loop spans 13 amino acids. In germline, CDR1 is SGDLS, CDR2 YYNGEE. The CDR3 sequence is CASSSSGSYEQYF. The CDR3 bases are TGTGCCAGCAGCTCTAGCGGGTCCTACGAGCAGTACTTC.

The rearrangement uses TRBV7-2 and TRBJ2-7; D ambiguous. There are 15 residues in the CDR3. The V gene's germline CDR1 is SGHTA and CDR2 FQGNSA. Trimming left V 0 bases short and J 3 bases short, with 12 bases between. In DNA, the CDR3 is TGTGCCAGCAGCTTAGCCAACAGAAAGCTCTACGAGCAGTACTTC. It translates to CASSLANRKLYEQYF. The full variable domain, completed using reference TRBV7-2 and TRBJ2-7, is GAGVSQSPSNKVTEKGKDVELRCDPISGHTALYWYRQSLGQGLEFLIYFQGNSAPDKSGLPSDRFSAERTGGSVSTLTIQRTQQEDSAVYLCASSLANRKLYEQYFGPGTRLTVT.

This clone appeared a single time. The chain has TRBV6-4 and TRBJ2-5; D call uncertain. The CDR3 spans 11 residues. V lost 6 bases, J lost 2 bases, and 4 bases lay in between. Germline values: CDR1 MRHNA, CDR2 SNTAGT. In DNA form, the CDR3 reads TGTGCCAGCAGCTGTCAAGAGACCCAGTACTTC. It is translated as CASSCQETQYF.

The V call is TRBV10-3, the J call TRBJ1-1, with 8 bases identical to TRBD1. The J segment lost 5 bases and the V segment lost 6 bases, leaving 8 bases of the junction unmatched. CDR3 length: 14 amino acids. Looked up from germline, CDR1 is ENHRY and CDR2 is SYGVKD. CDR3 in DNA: TGTGCCATCAGCTTAACAGGGGGGGAAACTGAAGCTTTCTTT. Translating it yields CAISLTGGETEAFF.

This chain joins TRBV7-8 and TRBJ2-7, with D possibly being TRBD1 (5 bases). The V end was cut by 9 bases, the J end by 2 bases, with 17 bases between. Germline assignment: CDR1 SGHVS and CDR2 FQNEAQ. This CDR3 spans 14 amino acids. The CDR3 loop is CASSALGHPYEQYF. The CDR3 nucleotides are TGTGCCAGTTCCGCACTTGGACATCCCTACGAGCAGTACTTC. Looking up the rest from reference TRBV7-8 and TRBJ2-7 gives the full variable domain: GAGVSQSPRYKVAKRGQDVALRCDPISGHVSLFWYQQALGQGPEFLTYFQNEAQLDKSGLPSDRFFAERPEGSVSTLKIQRTQQEDSAVYLCASSALGHPYEQYFGPGTRLTVT.

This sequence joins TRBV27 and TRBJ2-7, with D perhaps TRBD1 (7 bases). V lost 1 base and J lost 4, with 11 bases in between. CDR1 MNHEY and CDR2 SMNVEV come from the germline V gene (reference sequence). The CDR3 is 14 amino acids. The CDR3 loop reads CASSLLSGGYEQYF. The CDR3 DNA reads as TGTGCCAGCAGTTTATTGTCAGGGGGGTACGAGCAGTACTTC.

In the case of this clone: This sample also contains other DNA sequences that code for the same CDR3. CDR3 in DNA: TGCGCCAGCAGCTTGGCGCCGGGGTCCGGCACAGATACGCAGTATTTT. This sequence encodes CASSLAPGSGTDTQYF. The chain links TRBV5-1 to TRBJ2-3, with D perhaps matching TRBD2 (5 bases). Looked up from germline, CDR1 is SGHRS and CDR2 is YFSETQ. The germline V and J ends were trimmed by 0 bases and 1 base, with 12 bases remaining between them. This CDR3 has 16 amino acids.

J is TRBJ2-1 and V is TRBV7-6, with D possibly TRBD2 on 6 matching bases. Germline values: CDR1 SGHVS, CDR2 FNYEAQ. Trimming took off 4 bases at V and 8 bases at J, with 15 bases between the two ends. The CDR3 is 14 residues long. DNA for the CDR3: TGTGCCAGCAGCTACGAGGGGACTCAACATGAGCAGTTCTTC. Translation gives CASSYEGTQHEQFF.

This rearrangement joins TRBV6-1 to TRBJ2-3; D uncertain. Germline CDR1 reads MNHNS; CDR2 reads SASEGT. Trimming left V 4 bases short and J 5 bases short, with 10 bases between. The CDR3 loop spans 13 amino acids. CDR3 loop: CASSVVSEDTQYF. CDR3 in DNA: TGTGCCAGCAGTGTTGTCAGCGAAGATACGCAGTATTTT.